Given below is one T cell receptor beta chain in context. Antigen specificity is unknown. Time point given: pre-treatment baseline. Blood was drawn before treatment and at week 3 after checkpoint blockade. The data were taken from a study of blood T cell dynamics during melanoma immunotherapy. About the study: Standard first-line treatment here was pembrolizumab or nivolumab plus ipilimumab in metastatic melanoma.

Study-wide results and caveats: Clones driving repertoire changes may be melanoma-specific or general immune activation.

Every bulk PBMC sample received the same 350 ng of DNA. The method was immunoSEQ multiplex PCR; TCRdb's version includes in-frame clones alone and lacks a portion of them. The data hold approximately 15,000 clones, with under 90% observed a single time. Trimming at V came to 6 bases and at J to 4 bases, leaving 9 bases not matched to a gene. From germline, CDR1 is MGHRA and CDR2 YSYEKL. The CDR3 extends over 16 amino acids. Sequenced material: blood, taken from a patient treated with checkpoint blockade. The chain carries TRBV4-1 and TRBJ2-3; 11 nucleotides match TRBD2. This clonotype originated in a human donor with melanoma. The CDR3, as DNA: TGCGCCAGCAGTCACCGTAGCGGGGGGGCCTCAGATACGCAGTATTTT. Encoded protein: CASSHRSGGASDTQYF.